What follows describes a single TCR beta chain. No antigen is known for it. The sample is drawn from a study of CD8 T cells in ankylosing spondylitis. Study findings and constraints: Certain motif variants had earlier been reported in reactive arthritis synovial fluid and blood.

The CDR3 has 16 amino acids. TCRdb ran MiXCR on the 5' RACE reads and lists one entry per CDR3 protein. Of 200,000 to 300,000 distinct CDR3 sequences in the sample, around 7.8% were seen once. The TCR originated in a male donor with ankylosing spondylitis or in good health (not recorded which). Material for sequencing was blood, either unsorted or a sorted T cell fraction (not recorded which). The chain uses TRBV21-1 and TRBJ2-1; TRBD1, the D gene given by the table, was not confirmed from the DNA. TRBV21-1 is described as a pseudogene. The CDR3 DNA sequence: TGTGCCAGCAGTTTCCACCCGGGACCGACCTACAATGAGCAGTTCTTC. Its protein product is CASSFHPGPTYNEQFF.